The entry below describes one T cell receptor (beta chain). These data are taken from a study of blood T cell repertoires in COVID-19. Study as a whole: The origin of the acute and convalescent COVID-19 samples was the United States, Italy and Spain. PBMCs, B-cell-depleted T cells, or T cells were the source of the cDNA or gDNA that made up the material.

The trim removed 5 bases at V and 0 bases at J, leaving 5 bases unmatched. The germline CDR1 and CDR2 sequences are SEHNR and FQNEAQ (reference sequence). This CDR3 is 15 amino acids long. Original analysis: It was from reference gene primer amplification that nucleated cell counts were estimated. Produced via immunoSEQ multiplex PCR; TCRdb's table is partial and in-frame only. V and J calls and clone size are those listed in that table; D and trimming were worked out from the DNA. The sample has fewer than 200,000 clones, about nine tenths seen once. The genes are TRBV7-9 and TRBJ1-2; the match to TRBD1 covers 8 bases. This TCR was recovered from a man between 18 and 35 years old who had recovered from COVID-19. The sequencing input was peripheral blood. The CDR3 nucleotides read TGTGCCAGCAGCCCACTGGACAGGGCTAACTATGGCTACACCTTC. Translation: CASSPLDRANYGYTF.